Following are 18 T cell receptor beta chains from one sample sequenced in a study of blood T cell repertoires in COVID-19. The data were produced by immunoSEQ multiplex PCR, yet TCRdb's version contains in-frame clones alone and is incomplete. Of some 280,000 clones listed, roughly 90% are singletons. Specimen: peripheral blood. These receptors originate from a young woman with active or convalescent COVID-19.

This clone occurred a few times. The chain employs TRBV4-3 and TRBJ1-6; a weak D match, TRBD1 (5 bases). The CDR3 loop spans 16 amino acids. The V gene's germline CDR1 is LGHNA and CDR2 YSLEER. V shed 0 bases and J shed 9 bases, with 15 bases lying between them. The CDR3 spells CASSQERWGVGSPLHF. CDR3 coding DNA: TGCGCCAGCAGCCAAGAACGATGGGGGGTAGGTTCACCCCTCCACTTT.

The CDR3 region is CASSPPTYQPQHF. The CDR3 DNA follows: TGTGCCAGCAGTCCGCCGACTTATCAGCCCCAGCATTTT. V and J are TRBV28 and TRBJ1-5; D is undetermined. This CDR3 is 13 amino acids long. Germline V gene sequence: CDR1 MDHEN, CDR2 SYDVKM. V was pared by 5 bases and J by 5 bases, with 10 bases between.

V gene TRBV11-2 combines with J gene TRBJ2-3; 12 positions agree with TRBD2. This CDR3 has 15 residues. Germline V gives CDR1 SGHAT, CDR2 FQNNGV. V was pared by 1 base and J by 4 bases, with 0 bases of the junction left unmatched. CDR3 region: CASSLASGGADTQYF. In nucleotides, the CDR3 is TGTGCCAGCAGCTTAGCTAGCGGGGGGGCAGATACGCAGTATTTT.

The V gene is TRBV7-2, the J gene TRBJ1-2; D may be TRBD1 (5 bases). Germline assignment: CDR1 SGHTA and CDR2 FQGNSA. The CDR3 spans 16 residues. V was shortened by 1 base and J by 0 bases, with 12 bases between the two germline ends. Written as DNA, the CDR3 is TGTGCCAGCAGCTTAGAACCTTTCAGGGCTAACTATGGCTACACCTTC. Its protein is CASSLEPFRANYGYTF.

V gene TRBV18 combines with J gene TRBJ1-6, with 9 bases fitting TRBD1. V trimming: 4 bases; J trimming: 7 bases; junction bases outside the gene matches: 5. This CDR3 contains 15 residues. Germline loops: CDR1 KGHSH, CDR2 LQKENI. CDR3 loop: CASSLRTGDNSPLHF. In DNA, the CDR3 is TGTGCCAGCTCACTTCGGACAGGGGACAATTCACCCCTCCACTTT.

The chain is built from TRBV19 and TRBJ1-5; 8 bases are shared with TRBD1. Germline values: CDR1 LNHDA, CDR2 SQIVND (reference sequence). V lost 7 bases, J lost 6 bases, and 8 bases stayed unmatched. This CDR3 comprises 14 residues. CDR3 loop: CASISTGGSQPQHF. The CDR3 DNA reads as TGTGCCAGTATTAGTACAGGGGGGTCTCAGCCCCAGCATTTT.

This clone is a singleton in its sample. The chain links TRBV14 to TRBJ1-4; 7 bases agree with TRBD1. The junction had 3 bases not matched to a gene; V was cut back by 4 bases and J by 7 bases. CDR3 length: 13 residues. Germline V lookup: CDR1 SGHDN, CDR2 FVKESK. The CDR3 DNA reads TGTGCCAGCAGCCGACAGGGTTCTGAAAAACTGTTTTTT. Translated: CASSRQGSEKLFF. Filled out from reference TRBV14 and TRBJ1-4, the complete variable domain reads EAGVTQFPSHSVIEKGQTVTLRCDPISGHDNLYWYRRVMGKEIKFLLHFVKESKQDESGMPNNRFLAERTGGTYSTLKVQPAELEDSGVYFCASSRQGSEKLFFGSGTQLSVL.

The chain recombines TRBV24-1 with TRBJ1-2; D unclear. The CDR3 totals 12 residues. Germline CDR1 KGHDR, CDR2 SFDVKD. Between the trimmed V and J ends, which lost 2 bases and 9 bases, there was a span of 9 bases. CDR3 amino acids: CATSDSERSYTF. Written as DNA, the CDR3 is TGTGCCACCAGTGATTCTGAGAGGAGCTACACCTTC.

The chain is built from TRBV5-4 and TRBJ2-5; unclear D gene. Trimming removed 0 bases from V and 3 bases from J, with 9 bases in between. The CDR3 sequence is 14 residues long. In germline, CDR1 is SGHNT, CDR2 YYREEE (reference sequence). The CDR3: CASSLATGEETQYF. CDR3 nucleotides: TGTGCCAGCAGCTTGGCGACTGGAGAAGAGACCCAGTACTTC. Drawing the rest from reference TRBV5-4 and TRBJ2-5, the complete variable domain is ETGVTQSPTHLIKTRGQQVTLRCSSQSGHNTVSWYQQALGQGPQFIFQYYREEENGRGNFPPRFSGLQFPNYSSELNVNALELDDSALYLCASSLATGEETQYFGPGTRLLVL.

The chain is built from TRBV6-4 and TRBJ2-6; 10 nucleotides match TRBD2. Unmatched junction bases numbered 0, after V lost 4 bases and J lost 0 bases. The germline CDR1 and CDR2 sequences are MRHNA and SNTAGT. CDR3 size: 16 residues. CDR3 amino acids: CASSASGSSGANVLTF. DNA of the CDR3: TGTGCCAGCAGTGCTAGCGGGAGCTCTGGGGCCAACGTCCTGACTTTC.

The V gene is TRBV13, the J gene TRBJ2-1, with a possible D match to TRBD2 (5 bases). The V and J ends lost 3 bases and 0 bases respectively, with 6 bases between them. The CDR3 totals 14 residues. Per germline, CDR1 PRHDT and CDR2 FYEKMQ (reference sequence). The CDR3 nucleotides are TGTGCCAGCAGCTTGGGGAGCTCCTACAATGAGCAGTTCTTC. It yields the protein CASSLGSSYNEQFF.

The chain is built from TRBV6-5 and TRBJ2-3; possibly TRBD1 for D (6 bases). Per germline, CDR1 MNHEY and CDR2 SVGAGI. CDR3 size: 15 residues. Trimming removed 4 bases at V and 2 bases at J, with 13 bases between. CDR3 protein: CASSWTDSNTDTQYF. The CDR3 DNA reads TGTGCCAGCAGTTGGACAGATTCCAACACAGATACGCAGTATTTT.

The chain uses TRBV11-3 and TRBJ2-3; the match to TRBD1 covers 7 bases. Germline values: CDR1 SGHNT, CDR2 YENEEA. This CDR3 is 13 amino acids long. V dropped 5 bases and J dropped 6; count of bases not matched to a gene: 5. The CDR3 loop is CASSHRTGDTQYF. In nucleotides, the CDR3 is TGTGCCAGCAGCCACCGGACAGGTGATACGCAGTATTTT. The variable domain in full, with the rest retrieved from reference TRBV11-3 and TRBJ2-3, is EAGVVQSPRYKIIEKKQPVAFWCNPISGHNTLYWYLQNLGQGPELLIRYENEEAVDDSQLPKDRFSAERLKGVDSTLKIQPAELGDSAVYLCASSHRTGDTQYFGPGTRLTVL.

The table lists this clone with a few counts. The rearrangement uses TRBV29-1 and TRBJ1-1; D uncertain. The V end lost 4 bases, the J end lost 0 bases, and 6 bases lay between the germline ends. This CDR3 contains 12 residues. In germline, CDR1 is SQVTM, CDR2 ANQGSEA. CDR3 in amino acids: CSVGGLNTEAFF. In DNA form, the CDR3 reads TGCAGCGTTGGAGGGCTGAACACTGAAGCTTTCTTT.

This chain connects TRBV28 to TRBJ1-5; D is undetermined. Germline values: CDR1 MDHEN, CDR2 SYDVKM. The CDR3 runs 13 residues. Trimming cost V 3 bases and J 0 bases, with 3 bases left between them. CDR3 in amino acids: CASSLYSNQPQHF. The CDR3 DNA reads as TGTGCCAGCAGTTTGTATAGCAATCAGCCCCAGCATTTT.

The CDR3 DNA reads TGTGCCAGTAGTACCCGAGGGAATACAGGGGCAGAGACCCAGTACTTC. This encodes CASSTRGNTGAETQYF. The genes are TRBV19 and TRBJ2-5; 7 bases line up with TRBD1. The CDR3 has 16 residues. Germline trimming cut 4 bases from V and 4 bases from J; bases unmatched to any gene: 12. Germline CDR1 and CDR2: LNHDA and SQIVND (reference sequence).

The chain uses TRBV6-5 and TRBJ1-2, with D perhaps matching TRBD1 (5 bases). This CDR3 spans 13 amino acids. V gave up 6 bases and J gave up 1 base, with 9 bases separating them. Per the germline V gene, CDR1 is MNHEY and CDR2 is SVGAGI. CDR3 nucleotide sequence: TGTGCCAGCAGCCTCCAGGGTAACTATGGCTACACCTTC. This codes for CASSLQGNYGYTF.

This clone was counted once. The rearrangement links TRBV3-1 (or the pseudogene TRBV3-2) to TRBJ2-7; D is possibly TRBD2 (6 bases). V was shortened by 6 bases and J by 6 bases, with 21 bases between the two germline ends. Germline V gene lookup returns CDR1 LGHDT and CDR2 YNNKEL (reference sequence). There are 15 residues in the CDR3. In DNA, the CDR3 is TGTGCCAGCAGGCCAAGACGGACTATAGGTGGCGAGCAGTACTTC. Amino acids: CASRPRRTIGGEQYF.